Listed below are T cell receptor beta chains from one sample, sequenced in a study of blood T cells in healthy people across ages. In TCRdb, the 5' RACE reads were re-called with MiXCR into one record per CDR3 protein. The table has under 2 million distinct CDR3 sequences, about 32% seen once. The sequencing input was blood. The receptors originated from a young woman in good health. Both conserved end residues are part of each CDR3. A D gene is named only where the DNA matches it firmly. Where a row states a size, it is once, few, many or the class of an expanded clone; other rows omit it.

DNA: TGTGCCAGCAGCGTAGCTGAGGGTAATGAAAAACTGTTTTTT
CDR3: CASSVAEGNEKLFF
J: TRBJ1-4
size: -
D: -
V: TRBV9

DNA: TGTGCCAGCAGCTTGGTTCGCAGGCAGGTGGGAGAGACCCAGTACTTC
CDR3: CASSLVRRQVGETQYF
J: TRBJ2-5
size: -
D: -
V: TRBV5-6

DNA: TGCAGTGCTAGGATACCGGGACAGGGGATTTCACCCCTCCACTTT
CDR3: CSARIPGQGISPLHF
J: TRBJ1-6
size: -
D: TRBD1
V: TRBV20-1

DNA: TGTGCCAGCAGCTACCTGGAACGTAGCTATGGCTACACCTTC
CDR3: CASSYLERSYGYTF
J: TRBJ1-2
size: -
D: -
V: TRBV2

DNA: TGCAGTGCTAGAGATTACGCGGGGCGACAGAAAAACATTCAGTACTTC
CDR3: CSARDYAGRQKNIQYF
J: TRBJ2-4
size: -
D: -
V: TRBV20-1

DNA: TGTGCCAGCAGCCAAGACTTGAGCGAGGGACAGCCCCAGCATTTT
CDR3: CASSQDLSEGQPQHF
J: TRBJ1-5
size: many
D: -
V: TRBV4-2

DNA: TGTGCCAGCAGCCAAGGACAGCTTGGGGAGACCCAGTACTTC
CDR3: CASSQGQLGETQYF
J: TRBJ2-5
size: -
D: -
V: TRBV14

DNA: TGTGCCACCAGTGACCGGACGGTCGGATATGGCTACACCTTC
CDR3: CATSDRTVGYGYTF
J: TRBJ1-2
size: -
D: -
V: TRBV24-1

DNA: TGTGCCATCAGTGAGATAGGTGGAGGGCTCCATGAGCAGTTCTTC
CDR3: CAISEIGGGLHEQFF
J: TRBJ2-1
size: few
D: -
V: TRBV10-3

DNA: TGCGCCAGCGTGGAGACTAGCACATACCAAGAGACCCAGTACTTC
CDR3: CASVETSTYQETQYF
J: TRBJ2-5
size: few
D: TRBD2
V: TRBV5-1

DNA: TGTGCTAGTGGTTCCGACTTACATCTGAGTAGGAACTGTGGCTACACCTTC
CDR3: CASGSDLHLSRNCGYTF
J: TRBJ1-2
size: -
D: -
V: TRBV12-5

DNA: TGTGCCAGCAGCCCCGGACTAAGGGGGGAGACCCAGTACTTC
CDR3: CASSPGLRGETQYF
J: TRBJ2-5
size: few
D: -
V: TRBV5-8

DNA: TGCAGCGTTGAGGGGGGAAGGGGCTCCTACAATGAGCGGTTCTTC
CDR3: CSVEGGRGSYNERFF
J: TRBJ2-1
size: once
D: -
V: TRBV29-1

DNA: TGTGCCAGCAGATTCTCAATAGCGGGGGCACGCAATGAGCAGTTCTTC
CDR3: CASRFSIAGARNEQFF
J: TRBJ2-1
size: -
D: TRBD2
V: TRBV12-3/TRBV12-4

DNA: TGTGCCAGCGGGAACAATCCTAGCACAGATACGCAGTATTTT
CDR3: CASGNNPSTDTQYF
J: TRBJ2-3
size: -
D: -
V: TRBV2

DNA: TGTGCCAGCAGTGACGGGACAGGGGGCACTGAAGCTTTCTTT
CDR3: CASSDGTGGTEAFF
J: TRBJ1-1
size: few
D: TRBD1
V: TRBV6-6

DNA: TGTGCCATCAGTGAGTCCGGGGATACTTATGGCTACACCTTC
CDR3: CAISESGDTYGYTF
J: TRBJ1-2
size: -
D: -
V: TRBV10-3

DNA: TGTGCCAACAGTGAAAGACTAGCTCTAAACAATGAGCAGTTCTTC
CDR3: CANSERLALNNEQFF
J: TRBJ2-1
size: -
D: TRBD2
V: TRBV12-3/TRBV12-4

DNA: TGTGCCAGTAGTCGCACCCAGGGTGGCTACACCTTC
CDR3: CASSRTQGGYTF
J: TRBJ1-2
size: -
D: -
V: TRBV19

DNA: TGTGCCAGCAGCCCCTACCGGGGCGGGAGTAGCGACGAGCAGTACTTC
CDR3: CASSPYRGGSSDEQYF
J: TRBJ2-7
size: -
D: TRBD2
V: TRBV9

DNA: TGTGCCACCAGCAGGCCAATAGCGGGGGGGCAAGAGACCCAGTACTTC
CDR3: CATSRPIAGGQETQYF
J: TRBJ2-5
size: -
D: TRBD2
V: TRBV15

DNA: TGTGCCAGCAGCCAAGCAGGGACGAATTCACCCCTCCACTTT
CDR3: CASSQAGTNSPLHF
J: TRBJ1-6
size: few
D: -
V: TRBV3-1

DNA: TGTGCCAGCAGTAGACAGGGGGCTATGGACATTCAGTACTTC
CDR3: CASSRQGAMDIQYF
J: TRBJ2-4
size: -
D: TRBD1
V: TRBV28

DNA: TGTGCCAGCAGGGGGGACAGGGGGCTCTCCTACGAGCAGTACTTC
CDR3: CASRGDRGLSYEQYF
J: TRBJ2-7
size: -
D: TRBD1
V: TRBV2

DNA: TGTGCCAGCAGTTTTGTAGCGGAAGGGGTAACCGAGCAGTACTTC
CDR3: CASSFVAEGVTEQYF
J: TRBJ2-7
size: -
D: -
V: TRBV27

DNA: TGTGCCAGCAGTTTCGGGGCGAATCTCCAGGGTCAGCCCCAGCATTTT
CDR3: CASSFGANLQGQPQHF
J: TRBJ1-5
size: few
D: -
V: TRBV12-3/TRBV12-4

DNA: TGTGCCAGCAGTGGAGTACTCCGGGTCCTCAGGGAGCAGTTCTTC
CDR3: CASSGVLRVLREQFF
J: TRBJ2-1
size: -
D: -
V: TRBV6-1

DNA: TGTGCCAGCAGTGACGCCGGGTCTAACACGGCCGAGCAGTACTTC
CDR3: CASSDAGSNTAEQYF
J: TRBJ2-7
size: -
D: -
V: TRBV6-6

DNA: TGTGCCAGCTCACCTCCAACCCTAGGGGCCAACTATGGCTACACCTTC
CDR3: CASSPPTLGANYGYTF
J: TRBJ1-2
size: -
D: -
V: TRBV18

DNA: TGTGCCAGCAGCTTAGGCCGTGGTAGCGGGTCACCGTGGCAGTACTTC
CDR3: CASSLGRGSGSPWQYF
J: TRBJ2-7
size: -
D: TRBD2
V: TRBV13

DNA: TGCGCCAGCAGCGCCCTGGACAGTCCTGCGGGCTACACCTTC
CDR3: CASSALDSPAGYTF
J: TRBJ1-2
size: -
D: -
V: TRBV5-1

DNA: TGCGCCAGCAGCCCCTTTGGGCAGGGGCACGTCTACAATGAGCAGTTCTTC
CDR3: CASSPFGQGHVYNEQFF
J: TRBJ2-1
size: -
D: -
V: TRBV5-1

DNA: TGCGCCAGCAGTATAACAGGGAAGCCCTACGAGCAGTACTTC
CDR3: CASSITGKPYEQYF
J: TRBJ2-7
size: -
D: -
V: TRBV5-1

DNA: TGTGCTAGTGGTTTGGGGGTGACAAGTTTTGATATGAACACTGAAGCTTTCTTT
CDR3: CASGLGVTSFDMNTEAFF
J: TRBJ1-1
size: -
D: -
V: TRBV12-5

DNA: TGTGCCAGCAGCCAGATGGACAGGGGAGGCAATGAGCAGTTCTTC
CDR3: CASSQMDRGGNEQFF
J: TRBJ2-1
size: -
D: TRBD1
V: TRBV3-1

DNA: TGTGCCAGCAGCCCAGGGACTAGCGGTACTCGGGAGCAGTACTTC
CDR3: CASSPGTSGTREQYF
J: TRBJ2-5
size: few
D: TRBD2
V: TRBV7-6

DNA: TGTGCCAGCAGCTTGGGGGGGGAGGGACTAGCGGGAGTCCGAAGGTTCTTC
CDR3: CASSLGGEGLAGVRRFF
J: TRBJ2-1
size: few
D: TRBD2
V: TRBV7-3

DNA: TGTGCCAGTAACCCTGGGACTAGCGGGAGCGGGGAGACCCAGTACTTC
CDR3: CASNPGTSGSGETQYF
J: TRBJ2-5
size: -
D: TRBD2
V: TRBV2

DNA: TGTGCCAGCAGCTTATCGGACAGGATGGCCCACGAGCAGTACTTC
CDR3: CASSLSDRMAHEQYF
J: TRBJ2-7
size: few
D: TRBD1
V: TRBV7-2

DNA: TGTGTCAGCAGCTTGCCCGGCAGATCCTACGAGCAGTACTTC
CDR3: CVSSLPGRSYEQYF
J: TRBJ2-7
size: -
D: -
V: TRBV5-6

DNA: TGCGCCAGCAGCTTGGAGCCCCGTACCTATGGCTACACCTTC
CDR3: CASSLEPRTYGYTF
J: TRBJ1-2
size: -
D: -
V: TRBV5-1

DNA: TGTGCCTCGATGAGGGGGGGCACTGAAGCTTTCTTT
CDR3: CASMRGGTEAFF
J: TRBJ1-1
size: -
D: -
V: TRBV30

DNA: TGCGCCAGCAGTGGGGACCACACAGATACGCAGTATTTT
CDR3: CASSGDHTDTQYF
J: TRBJ2-3
size: -
D: -
V: TRBV10-1

DNA: TGCAGCGTTGAGTACTCGGCCGGGACAGTGAACACTGAAGCTTTCTTT
CDR3: CSVEYSAGTVNTEAFF
J: TRBJ1-1
size: -
D: TRBD1
V: TRBV29-1

DNA: TGCAGCGTTGAAGCTTGGACAGGGGGGGGTGGCTACACCTTC
CDR3: CSVEAWTGGGGYTF
J: TRBJ1-2
size: few
D: TRBD1
V: TRBV29-1

DNA: TGTGCCAGCAGCTATACGAGGGGGGACAGCCAAGAGACCCAGTACTTC
CDR3: CASSYTRGDSQETQYF
J: TRBJ2-5
size: few
D: -
V: TRBV11-2

DNA: TGTGCCAGCAGTTTTTCTGGGATCAATCAGCCCCAGCATTTT
CDR3: CASSFSGINQPQHF
J: TRBJ1-5
size: few
D: -
V: TRBV12-3/TRBV12-4

DNA: TGCAGTGCTACAACAGGAGCTAATTCACCCCTCCACTTT
CDR3: CSATTGANSPLHF
J: TRBJ1-6
size: -
D: -
V: TRBV20-1

DNA: TGTGCCAGCAGCTTAGCGTTTAGCGGCTCCGGCGAGCAGTACTTC
CDR3: CASSLAFSGSGEQYF
J: TRBJ2-7
size: -
D: -
V: TRBV7-2

DNA: TGTGCCATCAGTGAGTCTTGGGAGAATGGCTACACCTTC
CDR3: CAISESWENGYTF
J: TRBJ1-2
size: once
D: -
V: TRBV10-3

DNA: TGTGCCAGCAGCTTAACTCCCCGGGACACTGAAGCTTTCTTT
CDR3: CASSLTPRDTEAFF
J: TRBJ1-1
size: few
D: -
V: TRBV7-8

DNA: TGCGCCAGCAGCTCCGTAGCGAGGGATACGCAGTATTTT
CDR3: CASSSVARDTQYF
J: TRBJ2-3
size: -
D: -
V: TRBV5-1